These T cell receptor beta chains were read from a single sample in a study of OX40 agonist ivuxolimab in advanced cancers. Measured with immunoSEQ multiplex PCR; TCRdb has only the in-frame clones, and not every one. The sample includes fewer than 90,000 clones, less than 90% of them seen just once. This sample comprised CD4+ or CD8+ T cells sorted from blood, obtained in a trial of the OX40 agonist ivuxolimab. Source of these receptors: an adult with an advanced solid tumor such as melanoma, head and neck, liver or kidney cancer. The CDR3 runs from the conserved cysteine through the conserved F or W. A D gene is named only where the DNA matches it firmly. Where a row states a size, it is once, few, many or the class of an expanded clone; other rows omit it.

15	TRBV11-3	TRBD1	-	TRBJ2-7	TGTGCCAGCAGCTTAGAAGGGGGGACAGGGCTCGAGCAGTACTTC	CASSLEGGTGLEQYF
16	TRBV18	TRBD1	-	TRBJ2-7	TGTGCCAGCTCACCCCAGGGACAGGGGGCGTCCTACGAGCAGTACTTC	CASSPQGQGASYEQYF
16	TRBV11-2	-	-	TRBJ1-2	TGTGCCAGCAGCTTAGCCGGGACGATGGGAGCATATGGCTACACCTTC	CASSLAGTMGAYGYTF
17	TRBV14	-	-	TRBJ2-2	TGTGCCAGCAGCCAAGAGATCTGGGAACATAACACCGGGGAGCTGTTTTTT	CASSQEIWEHNTGELFF
18	TRBV7-2	-	-	TRBJ1-6	TGTGCCAGCAGCTCAATAACGACAGGTTTCTCCTATAATTCACCCCTCCACTTT	CASSSITTGFSYNSPLHF
18	TRBV9	TRBD2	few	TRBJ2-4	TGTGCCAGCAGCCCAAGACTAGCGGGGGCCACGATGGGAAACATTCAGTACTTC	CASSPRLAGATMGNIQYF
15	TRBV9	-	-	TRBJ2-1	TGTGCCAGCAGCGTAGGAGCGGCCCATTACAATGAGCAGTTCTTC	CASSVGAAHYNEQFF
15	TRBV7-2	TRBD1	-	TRBJ2-5	TGTGCCAGCAGCTCCTGGACAGGGGTAGGAGAGACCCAGTACTTC	CASSSWTGVGETQYF
12	TRBV2	-	few	TRBJ2-1	TGTGCCAGCAGAGAGTATACCCCAAAGCAGTTCTTC	CASREYTPKQFF
17	TRBV7-2	TRBD1	-	TRBJ2-7	TGTGCCAGCAGCCGAGGGGGACAGGGCAAGCTCCGGTACGAGCAGTACTTC	CASSRGGQGKLRYEQYF
14	TRBV7-2	-	-	TRBJ1-3	TGTGCCAGCAGCTTAGGGGCGCCTGGAAACACCATATATTTT	CASSLGAPGNTIYF
14	TRBV19	-	few	TRBJ2-3	TGTGCCAGTAGGGACGGGGACCGTCCAGATACGCAGTATTTT	CASRDGDRPDTQYF
13	TRBV10-3	TRBD1	-	TRBJ1-2	TGTGCCATCAGTGAACAGGGGGCGTCTGGCTACACCTTC	CAISEQGASGYTF
14	TRBV11-3	-	-	TRBJ2-7	TGTGCCAGCACCCGGGGGATGAGCTCCTACGAGCAGTACTTC	CASTRGMSSYEQYF
14	TRBV7-2	-	-	TRBJ1-5	TGTGCCAGCAGCTTAGTGAGGGTTGATCAGCCCCAGCATTTT	CASSLVRVDQPQHF
14	TRBV12-5	-	-	TRBJ1-5	TGTGCTAGTGGACCCCCAGGGGTTGGTCAGCCCCAGCATTTT	CASGPPGVGQPQHF
16	TRBV7-8	TRBD2	once	TRBJ2-1	TGTGCCAGCAGCTTGCGGGAGGGTACCCGATACAATGAGCAGTTCTTC	CASSLREGTRYNEQFF
18	TRBV7-2	-	-	TRBJ2-2	TGTGCCAGCAGCCCGCATAGACGGGGGACTCTGAACACCGGGGAGCTGTTTTTT	CASSPHRRGTLNTGELFF
13	TRBV5-8	-	once	TRBJ1-5	TGTGCCAGCAGTCAGGGTTTAAATCAGCCCCAGCATTTT	CASSQGLNQPQHF
15	TRBV6-5	TRBD2	-	TRBJ2-1	TGTGCCAGCAGTTCCAGAGCGGGAGGGTACAATGAGCAGTTCTTC	CASSSRAGGYNEQFF
13	TRBV6-5	-	-	TRBJ2-3	TGTGCCAGCATGGGTTTAGGCACAGATACGCAGTATTTT	CASMGLGTDTQYF
14	TRBV9	-	once	TRBJ2-5	TGTGCCAGCAGCGTAATGGCAGTCCAAGAGACCCAGTACTTC	CASSVMAVQETQYF
16	TRBV7-2	-	-	TRBJ1-1	TGTGCCAGCAGCTTAGTTGGGGGAATACAGAACACTGAAGCTTTCTTT	CASSLVGGIQNTEAFF
11	TRBV6-5	-	-	TRBJ2-1	TGTGCCAGCAGTAGCCGACAGAAGCAGTTCTTC	CASSSRQKQFF
16	TRBV18	-	-	TRBJ1-5	TGTGCCAGCTCACGAGATCCCCAGGTTGGGAATCAGCCCCAGCATTTT	CASSRDPQVGNQPQHF
16	TRBV7-6	-	-	TRBJ1-1	TGTGCCAGCAGCCCCACCCCCCCGATTTTTAGGACTGAAGCTTTCTTT	CASSPTPPIFRTEAFF
15	TRBV19	-	-	TRBJ1-5	TGTGCCAGTAGTATATCGTCGGGAGATTATCAGCCCCAGCATTTT	CASSISSGDYQPQHF
13	TRBV30	-	-	TRBJ2-7	TGTGCCTGGAGGGGCCCAAAATCCTACGAGCAGTACTTC	CAWRGPKSYEQYF
17	TRBV19	TRBD2	-	TRBJ2-1	TGTGCCAGTAGTATAGGGACTAGCGGGGGGGCCAGAAATGAGCAGTTCTTC	CASSIGTSGGARNEQFF
13	TRBV2	-	-	TRBJ1-1	TGTGCCAGCAGTGAGGAGGGTAACACTGAAGCTTTCTTT	CASSEEGNTEAFF
14	TRBV15	-	-	TRBJ2-7	TGTGCCACCAGCAGCAGGTTTAGCTCCTACGAGCAGTACTTC	CATSSRFSSYEQYF
13	TRBV4-3	TRBD1	-	TRBJ1-2	TGCGCCAGCAGCCGAACAGGGGGCAATGGCTACACCTTC	CASSRTGGNGYTF
17	TRBV25-1	-	-	TRBJ1-4	TGTGCCAGCAGTGTTGGACTCCACCTTAACCCACCCGAAAAACTGTTTTTT	CASSVGLHLNPPEKLFF
12	TRBV6-1	-	-	TRBJ2-2	TGTGCCAGCAGTGACCCCCCCGGGGAGCTGTTTTTT	CASSDPPGELFF
13	TRBV27	-	few	TRBJ1-1	TGTGCCAGCACCCGAGACCGGTACACTGAAGCTTTCTTT	CASTRDRYTEAFF
16	TRBV7-9	TRBD1	-	TRBJ1-2	TGTGCCAGCAGCCCGACGACAGGGAGGGGAGCGTGGGGCTACACCTTC	CASSPTTGRGAWGYTF
14	TRBV6-5	TRBD1	-	TRBJ2-7	TGTGCCAGACCCACCGGGACAGGGGCCTACGAGCAGTACTTC	CARPTGTGAYEQYF
13	TRBV4-3	-	-	TRBJ1-3	TGCGCCAGCAGCCAAGATCAGAGAAACACCATATATTTT	CASSQDQRNTIYF
14	TRBV15	TRBD1	-	TRBJ2-7	TGTGCCACCAGCAGACCGGGACAGTCCTACGAGCAGTACTTC	CATSRPGQSYEQYF
11	TRBV30	-	-	TRBJ1-1	TGTGCCTGGAGGGAAACCCAAGAAGCTTTCTTT	CAWRETQEAFF
17	TRBV7-6	TRBD2	once	TRBJ2-1	TGTGCCAGCAGCTTAGCCGAAGGGACTAGCGGGGGAAATGAGCAGTTCTTC	CASSLAEGTSGGNEQFF